This record covers a single TCR beta chain. Its antigen is as yet unknown. The data originate from a study of long-term antiretroviral therapy in people with HIV. At least one PBMC sample before ART and at least two after were required. General observations from the study: Increased diversity was seen after ART, yet it remained lower than in transplant donor controls.

Running of the v3.0 immunoSEQ assay took place at survey level. Generated by immunoSEQ multiplex PCR, the TCRdb table keeps only in-frame clones and is missing some. Of fewer than 35,000 clones in the sample, approximately 85% were seen once. The CDR3 extends over 15 amino acids. Trimming removed 2 bases from V and 4 bases from J; junction bases left unmatched: 7. The germline gives CDR1 MNHNY, CDR2 SVGAGI (reference sequence). The sequence was collected from a man between 18 and 29 years old with HIV. This rearrangement joins TRBV6-6 to TRBJ1-2; 7 bases agree with TRBD1. This material consisted of unsorted PBMCs, taken around 3.3 years after starting antiretroviral therapy. The CDR3 protein is CASSYGDTGVYGYTF. The CDR3 DNA is TGTGCCAGCAGTTACGGCGATACAGGGGTCTATGGCTACACCTTC.